Below, 8 T cell receptor beta chains from the same sample are listed, as sequenced in a study of CD8 T cells in Susac syndrome. The authors reverse transcribed about 0.5 to 1 ug RNA with random hexamers. One entry per CDR3 protein results from TCRdb running MiXCR on the immunoSEQ multiplex PCR reads. This sample has 120,000 or so distinct CDR3 sequences, with around 94% found just once. The sample comprised CD4+ T cells from PBMCs. These receptors came from a human donor with multiple sclerosis.

The gene calls are TRBV7-2 and TRBJ2-5; 7 positions agree with TRBD1. Per germline, CDR1 SGHTA and CDR2 FQGNSA. J lost 3 bases, V lost 4 bases, and 5 bases had no gene match. The CDR3 extends over 14 amino acids. CDR3 sequence: CASSYRQGEETQYF. The CDR3 coding sequence is TGTGCCAGCAGCTATCGACAGGGAGAAGAGACCCAGTACTTC.

The gene calls are TRBV5-6 and TRBJ1-6; D not certain. The CDR3 runs to 14 residues. V was shortened by 2 bases and J by 8 bases, with 11 bases between the two germline ends. CDR1 is SGHDT and CDR2 is YYEEEE in the germline V gene. The CDR3 DNA is TGTGCCAGCAGCTTCGGTCCCGGGGATTCACCCCTCCACTTT. Its protein is CASSFGPGDSPLHF. The full variable domain, rest sourced from reference TRBV5-6 and TRBJ1-6, is DAGVTQSPTHLIKTRGQQVTLRCSPKSGHDTVSWYQQALGQGPQFIFQYYEEEERQRGNFPDRFSGHQFPNYSSELNVNALLLGDSALYLCASSFGPGDSPLHFGNGTRLTVT.

This chain links TRBV12-3 or TRBV12-4 with TRBJ1-1, with TRBD1 matching 8 bases. This CDR3 contains 15 residues. Trimming removed 4 bases from V and 5 bases from J; junction bases left unmatched: 9. CDR3 protein: CASSSTGEAKTEAFF. The CDR3 coding sequence is TGTGCCAGCAGTTCGACAGGGGAAGCGAAGACTGAAGCTTTCTTT.

J is TRBJ2-1 and V is TRBV6-1; D is undetermined. Germline values: CDR1 MNHNS, CDR2 SASEGT. The CDR3 has 16 residues. V was shortened by 3 bases and J by 5 bases, with 17 bases between the two germline ends. This chain's CDR3 is CASSEASSRVNNEQFF. The CDR3 nucleotides read TGTGCCAGCAGTGAGGCCTCCAGCCGGGTGAACAATGAGCAGTTCTTC.

The rearrangement links TRBV30 to TRBJ2-7; tentatively, D is TRBD1 or TRBD2 (5 bases each). V shed 3 bases and J shed 7 bases, with 22 bases lying between them. CDR1 and CDR2 from the germline V gene are GTSNPN and SVGIG (reference sequence). The CDR3 contains 15 residues. The chain's CDR3 is CAWSEQVSPWGEQYF. DNA of the CDR3: TGTGCCTGGAGCGAACAGGTCAGTCCTTGGGGGGAGCAGTACTTC.

J is TRBJ2-5 and V is TRBV14; possibly TRBD2 for D (5 bases). V was pared by 4 bases and J by 5 bases, with 11 bases between. The CDR3 loop spans 13 amino acids. Germline V gene data show CDR1 as SGHDN and CDR2 as FVKESK. The CDR3 bases are TGTGCCAGCAGCCGCTTTAGGAGGGAGACCCAGTACTTC. It encodes CASSRFRRETQYF.

J is TRBJ1-1 and V is TRBV29-1; D is unresolved. CDR3 length: 13 residues. The germline V gene encodes CDR1 SQVTM and CDR2 ANQGSEA. With 4 bases removed from V and 1 base from J, the gap between germline ends came to 10 bases. The CDR3 is CSVVKESNTEAFF. The CDR3 bases are TGCAGCGTTGTGAAAGAATCGAACACTGAAGCTTTCTTT.

Only one count was recorded for this clonotype. The chain links TRBV10-1 to TRBJ2-5; D is ambiguous. Germline V gene sequence: CDR1 WNHNN, CDR2 SYGVQD (reference sequence). The CDR3 length is 13 residues. Trimming took 3 bases from V and 4 from J, leaving 9 bases between them. The CDR3 is CASSERVRETQYF. CDR3 DNA sequence: TGCGCCAGCAGTGAAAGGGTCCGAGAGACCCAGTACTTC.